This T cell receptor (beta chain) originates from a study of cytomegalovirus exposure and HLA in healthy donors. Whole-study results and caveats: Rarity marked most TCR sequences, yet some public TCRs occurred in many donors.

From germline, CDR1 is MNHNS and CDR2 SASEGT. CDR3 length: 15 residues. V lost 1 base and J lost 4; bases outside the gene matches: 5. To note about this clone: Its antigen is not identified.

Use of 60 Vbeta and 13 Jbeta primers characterized the PCR. Original handling: Among the unique TCR beta chains that a later analysis counted, 80 million to 100 million in all, 9.5 million to 12 million were shared. Some clones are missing from TCRdb's copy, which holds only in-frame ones; the method was immunoSEQ multiplex PCR. That table gives V, J and clone size, and the DNA gave D and trimming. This sample yields roughly 230,000 clones, of which just under 80% are seen a single time; about 0.47% belongs to the top ten. This chain joins TRBV6-1 and TRBJ2-5, with 8 bases matching TRBD2. This TCR came from a boy aged 5-17 years in good health and CMV-seronegative. Sequenced: PBMCs. The CDR3 here is CASSEGGGPRETQYF. Written as DNA, the CDR3 is TGTGCCAGCAGTGAAGGCGGGGGGCCCCGAGAGACCCAGTACTTC.